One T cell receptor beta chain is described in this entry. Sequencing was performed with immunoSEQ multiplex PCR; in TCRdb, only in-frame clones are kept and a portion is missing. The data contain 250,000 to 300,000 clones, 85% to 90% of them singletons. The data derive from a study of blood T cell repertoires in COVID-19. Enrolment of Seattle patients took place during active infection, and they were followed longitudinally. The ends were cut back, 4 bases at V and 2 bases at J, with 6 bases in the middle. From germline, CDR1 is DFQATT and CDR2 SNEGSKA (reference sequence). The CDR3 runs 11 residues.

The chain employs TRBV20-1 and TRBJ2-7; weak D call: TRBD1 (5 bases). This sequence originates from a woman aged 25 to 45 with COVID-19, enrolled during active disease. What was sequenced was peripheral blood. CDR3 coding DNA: TGCAGTGCTAAAGGGGCCTACGAGCAGTACTTC. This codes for CSAKGAYEQYF.